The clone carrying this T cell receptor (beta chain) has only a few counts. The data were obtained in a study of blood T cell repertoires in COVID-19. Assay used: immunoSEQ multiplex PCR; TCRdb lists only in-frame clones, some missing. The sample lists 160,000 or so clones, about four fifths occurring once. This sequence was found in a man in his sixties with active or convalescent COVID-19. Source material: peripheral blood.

The CDR3, as DNA: TGCGCCAGCAGCGCGTCTCAGGGTACTGAAGCTTTCTTT. Residues: CASSASQGTEAFF. This chain joins TRBV5-1 and TRBJ1-1; possible D gene TRBD1, 5 bases. The V and J ends lost 4 bases and 5 bases respectively, with 12 bases between them. Germline values: CDR1 SGHRS, CDR2 YFSETQ. CDR3 size: 13 residues.